What follows describes a single T cell receptor (beta chain). Its antigen remains unidentified. No quality values exist for individual bases; no much larger clone is one base distant. The source of the sample is a study of blood T cell repertoires in COVID-19 (dated by TCRdb to about 2020). Concerning the study at large: Samples from collaborators originated in the United States, Italy and Spain and spanned both the acute and convalescent phases of COVID-19. The material from the prospective study consisted of cDNA or gDNA derived from T cells, B-cell-depleted T cells, or PBMCs. The dataset comprised deeply sampled blood TCRbeta repertoires from subjects exposed to, actively infected with, or recovered from COVID-19. The repertoires were released in a freely available public database meant as a resource for research on the immune response to SARS-CoV-2. Samples were obtained from the ongoing ImmuneRACE study (first 160 participants) and from some 1,200 subjects provided by 6 global collaborators. A de-identified subject ID, COVID-19 status, age in years and sex were almost always included in the sample metadata. Where available, HLA class I and class II types were taken from metadata supplied by the sample provider and were not determined by assay-based typing. Results the study describes overall, beyond this receptor: The quantity of clinical and demographic metadata differed by source and by participant and was supplied without curation.

The immunoSEQ Assay, a bias-controlled multiplex PCR, was used to amplify TCRbeta CDR3 regions from genomic DNA. In the paper's pipeline: Within the assay, amplification of reference gene primers was used to estimate how many nucleated cells each sample contained. To quantify the absolute abundance of each unique TCRbeta CDR3 rearrangement, sequence reads were collapsed and filtered. For each sample, productive Simpson clonality was calculated as the square root of Simpson's diversity index across productive rearrangements. Sourced from immuneACCESS, this table was stored by TCRdb with only in-frame sequences that have V and J called. A share of the clones is absent; for the studies checked, an unresolved V gene accounts for under half, and the remainder has no known explanation. The V and J calls and the clone size are those of that table, but D and trimming were determined from the DNA. Here the sample has around 260,000 clones; around 84% occur a single time. The biggest ten clones account for roughly 4% of the sample.

Inclusive of the bounding cysteine and phenylalanine, the CDR3 is 14 residues long. Here the CDR3 DNA is all that survives: 42 bases in frame from base 1. Trimming at the junction amounts to 0 bases on V and 3 bases on J, and the germline ends lie 8 bases apart. The germline V gene (reference sequence) provides CDR1 LGHDT and CDR2 YNNKEL. Enrolling through a virtual design, the prospective study's participants ranged in age from about 18 to 100 years and lived across about two dozen United States geographic areas. Cohort assignment in the prospective study relied on participant-reported clinical history from a screening survey and a study questionnaire. Each participant in the prospective study had whole blood, serum and a nasopharyngeal or oropharyngeal swab collected by mobile phlebotomists. Prospective study participants could optionally give additional blood draws and questionnaires over a roughly two-month period. Before DNA extraction, prospective study blood samples were shipped either frozen or at room temperature.

The sample taken for sequencing was PBMCs or T cells enriched from blood (not recorded which). The TCR sequence derives from a man younger than 45 with acute COVID-19. The chain is made from TRBV3-1 (or the pseudogene TRBV3-2) and TRBJ1-2; confidence is insufficient to name the D gene. The encoded CDR3 is CASSQEREYYGYTF. The DNA sequence follows: TGTGCCAGCAGCCAAGAGCGGGAGTACTATGGCTACACCTTC.